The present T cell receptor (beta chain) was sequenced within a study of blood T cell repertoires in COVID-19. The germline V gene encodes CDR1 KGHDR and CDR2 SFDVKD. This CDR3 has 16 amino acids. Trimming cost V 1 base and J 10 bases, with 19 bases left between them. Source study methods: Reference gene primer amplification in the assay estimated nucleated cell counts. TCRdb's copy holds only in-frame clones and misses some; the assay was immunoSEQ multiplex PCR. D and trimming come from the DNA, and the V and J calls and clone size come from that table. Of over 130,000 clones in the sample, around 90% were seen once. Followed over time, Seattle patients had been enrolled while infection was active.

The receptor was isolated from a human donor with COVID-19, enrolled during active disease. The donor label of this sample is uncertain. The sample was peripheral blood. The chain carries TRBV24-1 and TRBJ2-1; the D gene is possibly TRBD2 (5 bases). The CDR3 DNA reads TGTGCCACCAGTGATTTTGGTTTTGACGGGGTTCAGGAGCAGTTCTTC. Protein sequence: CATSDFGFDGVQEQFF.